This T cell receptor beta chain emerged from a study of OX40 agonist ivuxolimab in advanced cancers. General study results and limits: In CD8+ T cells, expanded clones were on average more numerous than in CD4+. With doses of 0.1 to 3.0 mg/kg, CD4+ and CD8+ blood T cells had undergone clonal expansion by week 6.

The method was immunoSEQ multiplex PCR; TCRdb's version includes in-frame clones alone and lacks a portion of them. The table records 45,000 or so clones, about 85% of them present only once. V trimming: 5 bases; J trimming: 2 bases; junction bases outside the gene matches: 6. The CDR3 is made up of 15 amino acids. CDR1 is LNHDA, CDR2 SQIVND, per germline (reference sequence). Autoimmune disease history or systemic immunosuppression led to patients being barred. Blood specimens came from baseline, cycle 4 day 1, and cycle 7 day 1. This clone was counted a single time. Its antigen is still unknown. Sequencing was performed on CD4+ or CD8+ T cells sorted from blood, taken in a trial of the OX40 agonist ivuxolimab. The chain carries TRBV19 and TRBJ2-7, with 10 positions matching TRBD1. This receptor was taken from an adult with an advanced solid tumor such as melanoma, head and neck, liver or kidney cancer. The CDR3 DNA is TGTGCCAGTAGTTCCGGGACAGGGGCCGCCTACGAGCAGTACTTC. This encodes CASSSGTGAAYEQYF.